The 5 T cell receptor beta chains given below trace back to one sample, sequenced in a study of cytomegalovirus exposure and HLA in healthy donors. The primer mix had 60 Vbeta and 13 Jbeta primers. The table came from immunoSEQ multiplex PCR; TCRdb's copy has only in-frame clones and leaves some out. Of fewer than 150,000 clones listed, 60% to 80% are singletons. Sample: PBMCs. The source is a woman aged 50 to 60 in good health and CMV-seronegative.

This clone was recorded once. The V and J genes are TRBV27 and TRBJ1-2; no clear D. The germline V and J ends were trimmed by 0 bases and 7 bases, with 12 bases remaining between them. Germline assignment: CDR1 MNHEY and CDR2 SMNVEV (reference sequence). This CDR3 comprises 14 residues. The CDR3 sequence is CASSLSRDTGGYTF. CDR3 nucleotides: TGTGCCAGCAGTTTATCGCGGGATACGGGTGGCTACACCTTC.

This chain links TRBV6-6 with TRBJ1-6; no firm D call. The V gene's germline CDR1 is MNHNY and CDR2 SVGAGI (reference sequence). The length of the CDR3 is 13 residues. Between the trimmed V and J ends, which lost 0 bases and 7 bases, there was a span of 4 bases. Here the CDR3 DNA reads TGTGCCAGCAGTTACTCACAGAATTCACCCCTCCACTTT. It codes for CASSYSQNSPLHF.

CDR3 amino acids: CASSEAQGNNEQYF. The CDR3 DNA reads TGTGCCAGCAGTGAAGCGCAGGGCAATAACGAGCAGTACTTC. The chain combines TRBV6-1 with TRBJ2-7, with D possibly matching TRBD1 (5 bases). Trimming pared 0 bases from V and 5 bases from J, leaving 11 bases between. Germline CDR1 is MNHNS and CDR2 is SASEGT. The CDR3 covers 14 residues.

The genes are TRBV30 and TRBJ1-4, with D perhaps TRBD1 (6 bases). Looked up from germline, CDR1 is GTSNPN and CDR2 is SVGIG (reference sequence). CDR3 length equals 17 residues. V lost 0 bases and J lost 8, with 22 bases in between. The CDR3 reads CAWSVMPIRLTGEKLFF. DNA for the CDR3: TGTGCCTGGAGTGTAATGCCGATAAGACTTACAGGGGAAAAACTGTTTTTT.

The chain has TRBV15 and TRBJ1-5, with D perhaps TRBD1 (5 bases). Trimming took 1 base from V and 0 from J, leaving 16 bases between them. Germline CDR1 and CDR2: LNHNV and YYDKDF (reference sequence). The CDR3 is 18 residues long. The CDR3 DNA reads TGTGCCACCAGCAGAGGGGGTCTTGAGGACAATAGCAATCAGCCCCAGCATTTT. As protein: CATSRGGLEDNSNQPQHF.